These 31 T cell receptor beta chains came from one sample sequenced in a study of blood T cell repertoires in COVID-19. Using immunoSEQ multiplex PCR, the repertoire was profiled, and TCRdb retains in-frame clones only, with some absent. The top ten hold about 6.9% of the sample, which has 200,000 or so clones, just under 85% seen once. Source material: peripheral blood. The receptors stem from a human donor with acute or convalescent COVID-19. The donor label of this sample is uncertain.

The chain recombines TRBV9 with TRBJ1-4, with a weak D call TRBD1 (6 bases). In germline, CDR1 is SGDLS, CDR2 YYNGEE. V lost 4 bases and J lost 4, with 14 bases in between. The CDR3 totals 15 residues. This CDR3 reads CASSPGGTLNEKLFF. The CDR3 DNA reads as TGTGCCAGCAGCCCGGGGGGGACACTTAATGAAAAACTGTTTTTT.

This rearrangement joins TRBV19 to TRBJ1-1; 11 positions match TRBD1. The CDR3 is made up of 16 amino acids. V lost 7 bases, J lost 2 bases, and 9 bases stayed unmatched. Germline loops: CDR1 LNHDA, CDR2 SQIVND (reference sequence). The DNA of the CDR3 is TGTGCCAGTACCTCGGTGGGACAGGGGGTTAACACTGAAGCTTTCTTT. Protein product: CASTSVGQGVNTEAFF.

This rearrangement joins TRBV30 to TRBJ1-6, with 8 bases identical to TRBD1. Germline CDR1 and CDR2: GTSNPN and SVGIG (reference sequence). The CDR3 sequence is 15 residues long. V was pared by 4 bases and J by 14 bases, with 16 bases of the junction left unmatched. The CDR3 sequence is CAWTSPRDRIWALHF. As DNA, the CDR3 is TGTGCCTGGACCAGCCCGCGGGACAGGATCTGGGCCCTCCACTTT.

The rearrangement uses TRBV7-9 and TRBJ1-1; TRBD1 might be the D (6 bases). The CDR3 covers 12 residues. Looked up from germline, CDR1 is SEHNR and CDR2 is FQNEAQ (reference sequence). Trimming removed 3 bases at V and 7 bases at J, with 9 bases between. The DNA of the CDR3 is TGTGCCAGCAGCTTGGGGGCGGGTGAAGCTTTCTTT. It translates to CASSLGAGEAFF.

The genes are TRBV7-9 and TRBJ1-1, with D maybe TRBD1 (6 bases). The CDR3 has 13 amino acids. Deletions cut 1 base from V and 10 bases from J, with 13 bases between. Germline V gives CDR1 SEHNR, CDR2 FQNEAQ (reference sequence). The CDR3 reads CASSLVNVGAAFF. The CDR3 bases are TGTGCCAGCAGCTTAGTAAATGTGGGGGCAGCTTTCTTT.

J is TRBJ2-7 and V is TRBV19; 12 bases match TRBD1. V gave up 5 bases and J gave up 3 bases; unmatched junction bases: 5. Per germline, CDR1 LNHDA and CDR2 SQIVND (reference sequence). This CDR3 comprises 15 residues. CDR3: CASSVGQGAVYEQYF. For the CDR3, the DNA is TGTGCCAGTAGTGTGGGACAGGGGGCGGTCTACGAGCAGTACTTC.

The chain uses TRBV4-2 and TRBJ1-2; 10 bases fit TRBD1. The V segment lost 1 base and the J segment 2 bases; nucleotides outside the gene matches: 4. The CDR3 has 16 amino acids. CDR1 LGHNA and CDR2 YNFKEQ come from the germline V gene. The CDR3 region is CASSQGGTGENYGYTF. Here the CDR3 DNA reads TGTGCCAGCAGCCAAGGCGGGACAGGGGAAAACTATGGCTACACCTTC.

The gene calls are TRBV10-1 and TRBJ2-3; no reliable D call. Between the trimmed V and J ends, which lost 0 bases and 9 bases, there was a span of 10 bases. Germline V gives CDR1 WNHNN, CDR2 SYGVQD (reference sequence). The CDR3 loop spans 13 amino acids. The CDR3, as DNA: TGCGCCAGCAGTGAGTCGTCTATATCAACGCAGTATTTT. It is translated as CASSESSISTQYF.

The chain recombines TRBV2 with TRBJ1-1, with D possibly matching TRBD1 (6 bases). Trimming stripped 2 bases from V and 4 bases from J, with 14 bases between. The germline CDR1 and CDR2 sequences are SNHLY and FYNNEI. The length of the CDR3 is 15 residues. The CDR3 loop is CASSEQGSEITEAFF. CDR3 in DNA: TGTGCCAGCAGTGAACAGGGGTCCGAGATCACTGAAGCTTTCTTT.

The CDR3 DNA reads as TGTGCCAGCAGTGAAAACAGGGGGAGGACTGAAGCTTTCTTT. The encoded protein is CASSENRGRTEAFF. The chain combines TRBV6-1 with TRBJ1-1; 8 bases align to TRBD1. With V trimmed by 2 bases and J by 5 bases, 4 bases remained unmatched. Germline CDR1 reads MNHNS; CDR2 reads SASEGT. The CDR3 runs to 14 residues.

The chain carries TRBV5-1 and TRBJ1-6; no reliable D call. This CDR3 contains 16 residues. Per the germline V gene, CDR1 is SGHRS and CDR2 is YFSETQ. The germline V and J ends were trimmed by 0 bases and 7 bases, with 14 bases remaining between them. The DNA for the CDR3 is TGCGCCAGCAGCTTGGACAGTACCCCGGGGAATTCACCCCTCCACTTT. Translated, it gives CASSLDSTPGNSPLHF.

The V and J genes are TRBV5-1 and TRBJ2-7, with TRBD2 matching over 11 bases. J was trimmed by 7 bases and V by 4 bases; bases with no gene match: 13. The germline gives CDR1 SGHRS, CDR2 YFSETQ. The CDR3 consists of 16 residues. CDR3 loop: CASSPLGLAASGEQYF. The CDR3, as DNA: TGCGCCAGCAGCCCCCTGGGACTAGCGGCCTCGGGGGAGCAGTACTTC.

The chain couples TRBV4-1 to TRBJ2-2, with 9 bases identical to TRBD2. The V segment lost 5 bases and the J segment 7 bases; nucleotides outside the gene matches: 8. In germline, CDR1 is MGHRA, CDR2 YSYEKL. This CDR3 region has 15 residues. For the CDR3, the DNA is TGCGCCAGCAGCGGACCTAGCGGGATGAACGGGGAGCTGTTTTTT. Its protein is CASSGPSGMNGELFF.

V gene TRBV6-5 combines with J gene TRBJ2-2; 7 bases line up with TRBD1. Germline CDR1 MNHEY, CDR2 SVGAGI. The ends lost 6 bases at V and 0 bases at J; junction bases unmatched: 4. CDR3 length equals 15 residues. The chain's CDR3 is CASSATGPNTGELFF. The CDR3, as DNA: TGTGCCAGCAGCGCGACAGGGCCGAACACCGGGGAGCTGTTTTTT.

V usage is TRBV5-1 and J usage is TRBJ1-1; D perhaps matches TRBD1 (6 bases). The CDR3 extends over 14 amino acids. Per the germline V gene, CDR1 is SGHRS and CDR2 is YFSETQ. The ends were cut back, 3 bases at V and 10 bases at J, with 19 bases in the middle. The CDR3 DNA reads as TGCGCCAGCAGCTATCTTACAGGGAGTGGTCGAGCTTTCTTT. It is translated as CASSYLTGSGRAFF. The whole variable domain, filled in from reference TRBV5-1 and TRBJ1-1, reads KAGVTQTPRYLIKTRGQQVTLSCSPISGHRSVSWYQQTPGQGLQFLFEYFSETQRNKGNFPGRFSGRQFSNSRSEMNVSTLELGDSALYLCASSYLTGSGRAFFGQGTRLTVV.

This sequence joins TRBV4-1 and TRBJ2-3; D uncertain. The CDR3 has 12 amino acids. Trimming pared 1 base from V and 7 bases from J, leaving 6 bases between. Germline V lookup: CDR1 MGHRA, CDR2 YSYEKL. The CDR3 DNA is TGCGCCAGCAGCCAAGGGCCCAATACGCAGTATTTT. Translation gives CASSQGPNTQYF.

CDR3 DNA sequence: TGCGCCAGCAGCTTGCAGGGGTGGAGCACCGGGGAGCTGTTTTTT. Translated: CASSLQGWSTGELFF. The chain joins TRBV5-1 to TRBJ2-2, with D perhaps TRBD1 (6 bases). Germline V gives CDR1 SGHRS, CDR2 YFSETQ. The CDR3 runs to 15 residues. The V end lost 1 base, the J end lost 4 bases, and 11 bases lay between the germline ends.

Only a few counts were recorded for this clone. The chain combines TRBV6-5 with TRBJ2-7; 12 bases agree with TRBD2. The ends lost 5 bases at V and 4 bases at J; junction bases unmatched: 3. The CDR3 spans 14 residues. The germline CDR1 and CDR2 sequences are MNHEY and SVGAGI. As DNA, the CDR3 is TGTGCCAGCAGTCTAGCGGGAGGGCCTTACGAGCAGTACTTC. This sequence encodes CASSLAGGPYEQYF.

Regarding this clone: The junction shows a germline mismatch at one end, possibly a read error. This rearrangement joins TRBV11-2 to TRBJ1-1; no reliable D call. The germline V gene encodes CDR1 SGHAT and CDR2 FQNNGV. The CDR3 covers 12 residues. The CDR3 protein is CASGFMNTEAFF. CDR3 sequence (DNA): TGTGCCAGCGGCTTTATGAACACTGAAGCTTTCTTT.

This chain connects TRBV9 to TRBJ1-3, with TRBD1 as a possible D gene (6 bases). Per germline, CDR1 SGDLS and CDR2 YYNGEE. V was trimmed by 3 bases and J by 4 bases, leaving 8 bases between them. This CDR3 spans 13 amino acids. CDR3 sequence reads: CASSGDRGNTIYF. The CDR3 DNA reads as TGTGCCAGCAGCGGCGACAGGGGAAACACCATATATTTT.

This clone showed up just once. The V gene is TRBV2, the J gene TRBJ2-7; TRBD2 aligns across 7 bases. This CDR3 contains 13 residues. In germline, CDR1 is SNHLY, CDR2 FYNNEI. V lost 5 bases and J lost 3; bases outside the gene matches: 4. CDR3 region: CASSRDYLYEQYF. CDR3 DNA sequence: TGTGCCAGCAGTCGGGACTATCTCTACGAGCAGTACTTC.

The gene calls are TRBV10-2 and TRBJ2-4, with a tentative D call TRBD1 (6 bases). Germline V lookup: CDR1 WSHSY, CDR2 SAAADI. This CDR3 region has 14 residues. V was clipped by 3 bases and J by 7 bases, with 13 bases between them. The CDR3 nucleotides read TGCGCCAGCAGTGATGGTTTCCAGGGGAACATTCAGTACTTC. Translating it yields CASSDGFQGNIQYF.

This sequence joins TRBV5-1 and TRBJ1-4; the D gene is possibly TRBD1 (6 bases). The V end lost 4 bases, the J end lost 4 bases, and 17 bases lay between the germline ends. CDR3 length: 16 residues. Germline values: CDR1 SGHRS, CDR2 YFSETQ. The chain's CDR3 is CASSPGAAILNEKLFF. CDR3 sequence (DNA): TGCGCCAGCAGCCCAGGGGCCGCGATCCTTAATGAAAAACTGTTTTTT.

This chain links TRBV24-1 with TRBJ2-5; TRBD1 is a possible D gene (6 bases). The CDR3 totals 15 residues. CDR1 is KGHDR and CDR2 is SFDVKD in the germline V gene. V gave up 10 bases and J gave up 4 bases, with 21 bases separating them. CDR3 DNA: TGTGCCACGGCGGAAGTCACCTTAGGGGGAGAGACCCAGTACTTC. Translating gives CATAEVTLGGETQYF.

The genes are TRBV11-2 and TRBJ2-1, with no clear D. The CDR3 contains 12 residues. CDR1 and CDR2 (germline): SGHAT, FQNNGV. V was cut by 1 base and J by 8 bases, with 6 bases left in between. The CDR3, as DNA: TGTGCCAGCAGCTTAGGTCGCGATGAGCAGTTCTTC. Protein: CASSLGRDEQFF. Using reference TRBV11-2 and TRBJ2-1 for the parts outside the CDR3, the full variable domain is EAGVAQSPRYKIIEKRQSVAFWCNPISGHATLYWYQQILGQGPKLLIQFQNNGVVDDSQLPKDRFSAERLKGVDSTLKIQPAKLEDSAVYLCASSLGRDEQFFGPGTRLTVL.

This chain uses TRBV12-5 with TRBJ2-7; 10 bases align to TRBD1. V gave up 5 bases and J gave up 10 bases; unmatched junction bases: 11. The CDR3 consists of 14 residues. The germline V gene has CDR1 LGHNT and CDR2 FRNRAP. The CDR3: CASGPPGTGAPQYF. The CDR3, as DNA: TGTGCTAGTGGTCCCCCGGGGACAGGGGCCCCCCAGTACTTC.

This clone was detected only once. The V gene is TRBV3-1 (or the pseudogene TRBV3-2), the J gene TRBJ2-7; 9 bases map to TRBD2. CDR3 size: 15 residues. With V trimmed by 4 bases and J by 6 bases, 10 bases remained unmatched. CDR1 LGHDT and CDR2 YNNKEL come from the germline V gene (reference sequence). The CDR3 reads CASSPPGTSIFEQYF. CDR3 DNA sequence: TGTGCCAGCAGCCCCCCCGGGACTAGCATCTTCGAGCAGTACTTC.

J is TRBJ1-5 and V is TRBV7-8, with D possibly TRBD1 on 5 matching bases. This CDR3 is 13 amino acids long. V gave up 3 bases and J gave up 6 bases, with 9 bases separating them. Looked up from germline, CDR1 is SGHVS and CDR2 is FQNEAQ. CDR3 protein: CASSLTAPQPQHF. CDR3 DNA sequence: TGTGCCAGCAGCTTGACAGCGCCTCAGCCCCAGCATTTT.

This clone was found once. The chain is built from TRBV18 and TRBJ1-4, with 8 bases fitting TRBD1. The germline V gene has CDR1 KGHSH and CDR2 LQKENI. The CDR3 extends over 14 amino acids. V gave up 3 bases and J gave up 8 bases; unmatched junction bases: 5. The CDR3, as DNA: TGTGCCAGCTCACCGGACAGGGTAGAGGAAAAACTGTTTTTT. Protein product: CASSPDRVEEKLFF.

This rearrangement joins TRBV6-6 to TRBJ2-3; 9 bases fit TRBD1. There are 16 residues in the CDR3. V gave up 7 bases and J gave up 2 bases; unmatched junction bases: 10. CDR1 is MNHNY, CDR2 SVGAGI, per germline (reference sequence). The CDR3 spells CASKLRQGGFTDTQYF. CDR3 DNA sequence: TGTGCCAGCAAATTAAGACAGGGGGGGTTCACAGATACGCAGTATTTT.

This chain uses TRBV27 with TRBJ2-1; a possible D gene is TRBD2 (6 bases). The V gene's germline CDR1 is MNHEY and CDR2 SMNVEV (reference sequence). The CDR3 runs to 15 residues. V lost 0 bases, J lost 7 bases, and 13 bases lay in between. The CDR3 nucleotides are TGTGCCAGCAGTTTATCGGGGGGAGTGGGAAATGAGCAGTTCTTC. It specifies CASSLSGGVGNEQFF.